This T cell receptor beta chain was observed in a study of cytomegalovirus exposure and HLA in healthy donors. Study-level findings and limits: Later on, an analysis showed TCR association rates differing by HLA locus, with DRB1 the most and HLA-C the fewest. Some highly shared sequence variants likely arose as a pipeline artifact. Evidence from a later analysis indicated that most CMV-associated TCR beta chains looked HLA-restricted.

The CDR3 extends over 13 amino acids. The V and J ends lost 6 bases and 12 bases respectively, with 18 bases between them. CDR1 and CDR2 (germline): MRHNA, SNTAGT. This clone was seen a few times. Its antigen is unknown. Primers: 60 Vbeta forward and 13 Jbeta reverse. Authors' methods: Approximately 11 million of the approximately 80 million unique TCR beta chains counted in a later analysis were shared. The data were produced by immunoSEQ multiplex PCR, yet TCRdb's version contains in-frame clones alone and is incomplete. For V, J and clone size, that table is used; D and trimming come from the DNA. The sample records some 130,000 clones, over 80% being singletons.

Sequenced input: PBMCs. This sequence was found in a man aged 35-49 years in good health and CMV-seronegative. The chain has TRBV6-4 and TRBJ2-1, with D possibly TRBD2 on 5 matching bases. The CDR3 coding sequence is TGTGCCAGCAGCCCCTCCCGGGGTGGTGGGCAGTTCTTC. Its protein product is CASSPSRGGGQFF.